These 13 T cell receptor beta chains came from one sample sequenced in a study of shared clonotypes between healthy human individuals. Assay used: immunoSEQ multiplex PCR; TCRdb lists only in-frame clones, some missing. The table lists roughly 1,600,000 clones, approximately 98.5% of them singletons. Sequencing used naive CD4+ T cells sorted from blood. Described subset: CD45RA+ positively selected. The receptors stem from a man under 40 in good health.

The gene calls are TRBV5-1 and TRBJ2-2, with D uncertain. The CDR3 has 12 amino acids. CDR1 is SGHRS, CDR2 YFSETQ, per germline. Trimming shortened V by 5 bases and J by 0 bases, and 2 bases separated the two germline ends. The CDR3 loop is CASRSNTGELFF. The CDR3 coding sequence is TGCGCCAGCAGATCGAACACCGGGGAGCTGTTTTTT.

The chain combines TRBV2 with TRBJ1-1; D gene ambiguous. With 8 bases removed from V and 4 bases from J, the gap between germline ends came to 11 bases. Germline CDR1 reads SNHLY; CDR2 reads FYNNEI. The CDR3 is 12 residues long. CDR3 sequence reads: CASGISGTEAFF. The CDR3 bases are TGTGCCAGCGGTATTTCGGGCACTGAAGCTTTCTTT. Full variable domain (rest looked up from reference TRBV2 and TRBJ1-1): EPEVTQTPSHQVTQMGQEVILRCVPISNHLYFYWYRQILGQKVEFLVSFYNNEISEKSEIFDDQFSVERPDGSNFTLKIRSTKLEDSAMYFCASGISGTEAFFGQGTRLTVV.

This clone was counted once. The genes are TRBV15 and TRBJ2-3; TRBD2 matches at 8 bases. Germline-derived CDR1 and CDR2 are LNHNV and YYDKDF (reference sequence). The CDR3 length is 17 residues. The V segment lost 0 bases and the J segment 2 bases; nucleotides outside the gene matches: 7. The CDR3 is CATSRDPVAGYTDTQYF. The CDR3 region has the DNA TGTGCCACCAGCAGAGATCCGGTAGCGGGATACACAGATACGCAGTATTTT.

The V and J genes are TRBV7-8 and TRBJ2-3; tentative D call: TRBD2 (6 bases). CDR3 length: 13 amino acids. The germline V gene encodes CDR1 SGHVS and CDR2 FQNEAQ. The V gene lost 5 bases and the J gene lost 6 bases, with 12 bases spanning the gap. This chain's CDR3 is CASSLSGPDTQYF. The CDR3 coding sequence is TGTGCCAGCAGCCTCAGCGGGCCTGATACGCAGTATTTT.

A single count supports this clone. V is TRBV6-5 and J is TRBJ2-7; the D gene is possibly TRBD1 (6 bases). The germline V and J ends were trimmed by 6 bases and 1 base, with 10 bases remaining between them. Per the germline V gene, CDR1 is MNHEY and CDR2 is SVGAGI. CDR3 length: 13 residues. DNA for the CDR3: TGTGCCAGCAGGCGGACAGAGTCCTACGAGCAGTACTTC. Amino acids: CASRRTESYEQYF.

As for this clone: The same CDR3 also results from other DNA sequences found in this sample. The CDR3 loop reads CASSPGFQETQYF. For the CDR3, the DNA is TGTGCCAGCTCACCAGGATTCCAAGAGACCCAGTACTTC. The gene calls are TRBV18 and TRBJ2-5; D uncertain. V was pared by 2 bases and J by 1 base, with 5 bases between. The germline CDR1 and CDR2 sequences are KGHSH and LQKENI. The CDR3 totals 13 residues.

The V gene is TRBV2, the J gene TRBJ2-7, with D perhaps given as TRBD1 or TRBD2 (6 bases each). V gave up 7 bases and J gave up 4 bases, with 20 bases separating them. The CDR3 contains 15 residues. Germline CDR1 and CDR2: SNHLY and FYNNEI. For the CDR3, the DNA is TGTGCCAGCAACCCTGGGGGCGGGGTGTCATACGAGCAGTACTTC. Its translation is CASNPGGGVSYEQYF.

J is TRBJ2-2 and V is TRBV14; perhaps TRBD1 as D (6 bases). V lost 1 base, J lost 7 bases, and 7 bases lay in between. The CDR3 consists of 13 residues. The germline V gene encodes CDR1 SGHDN and CDR2 FVKESK. Here the CDR3 reads CASSQAGVGELFF. CDR3 nucleotides: TGTGCCAGCAGCCAAGCAGGGGTCGGGGAGCTGTTTTTT.

This chain uses TRBV5-1 with TRBJ2-2, with D perhaps matching TRBD1 (6 bases). The CDR3 sequence is 15 residues long. V was clipped by 2 bases and J by 4 bases, with 12 bases between them. The germline V gene has CDR1 SGHRS and CDR2 YFSETQ. The chain's CDR3 is CASSFQGPFTGELFF. The CDR3 DNA is TGCGCCAGCAGCTTCCAGGGGCCCTTCACCGGGGAGCTGTTTTTT. Based on the CDR3 plus reference TRBV5-1 and TRBJ2-2, the full variable domain is KAGVTQTPRYLIKTRGQQVTLSCSPISGHRSVSWYQQTPGQGLQFLFEYFSETQRNKGNFPGRFSGRQFSNSRSEMNVSTLELGDSALYLCASSFQGPFTGELFFGEGSRLTVL.

The chain uses TRBV6-6 and TRBJ1-1; D call uncertain. Germline CDR1 MNHNY, CDR2 SVGAGI (reference sequence). CDR3 length: 13 amino acids. With 6 bases removed from V and 1 base from J, the gap between germline ends came to 9 bases. CDR3 DNA: TGTGCCAGCAGCCTAGACACGAACACTGAAGCTTTCTTT. Its protein product is CASSLDTNTEAFF.

This chain uses TRBV2 with TRBJ2-1; 12 bases align to TRBD2. Trimming cost V 3 bases and J 15 bases; bases outside gene matches: 3. Germline CDR1 is SNHLY and CDR2 is FYNNEI. The CDR3 length is 12 residues. The CDR3 here is CASSETSGSPFF. The CDR3, as DNA: TGTGCCAGCAGTGAGACTAGCGGGAGCCCGTTCTTC.

The rearrangement joins TRBV27 to TRBJ2-7, with D perhaps matching TRBD2 (6 bases). Per germline, CDR1 MNHEY and CDR2 SMNVEV (reference sequence). V shed 1 base and J shed 4 bases, with 17 bases lying between them. The CDR3 is 16 amino acids. CDR3 residues: CASSLYRRERRYEQYF. CDR3 nucleotide sequence: TGTGCCAGCAGTTTATATCGACGGGAGAGACGGTACGAGCAGTACTTC.

The chain employs TRBV2 and TRBJ2-3; perhaps D is TRBD1 or TRBD2 (8 bases each). Deletions cut 6 bases from V and 2 bases from J, with 24 bases between. This CDR3 is built from 18 residues. The V gene's germline CDR1 is SNHLY and CDR2 FYNNEI. CDR3 in amino acids: CASRRAGGSGSHTDTQYF. In DNA form, the CDR3 reads TGTGCCAGCAGGAGGGCAGGGGGCAGCGGGAGTCACACAGATACGCAGTATTTT.